This T cell receptor (beta chain) originates from a study of metastatic and nonmetastatic thyroid tumors. Trimming removed 4 bases from V and 4 bases from J, with 12 bases in between. The CDR3 spans 14 residues. Germline-derived CDR1 and CDR2 are SEHNR and FQNEAQ (reference sequence). TCRdb reprocessed the PCR reads using MiXCR. The sample lists approximately 15,000 clones, around 25% occurring once. This clone was recorded at least ten times. Every patient was untreated before thyroid surgery. The specimen was adjacent normal tissue. The J gene is TRBJ2-3, the V gene TRBV7-9; D might be TRBD1 or TRBD2, each matching 6 bases. The sequence derives from a female donor with papillary thyroid cancer or a benign thyroid nodule (not recorded which). Some clones in this sample may be carry-over from other donors' samples. In nucleotides, the CDR3 is TGTGCCAGCAGCTCAGGGGAGGATGCAGATACGCAGTATTTT. Its protein product is CASSSGEDADTQYF.